These 29 T cell receptor beta chains came from one sample sequenced in a study of blood T cell repertoires in COVID-19 (dated by TCRdb to the early 2020s). The library was prepared using the immunoSEQ multiplex PCR assay. TCRdb re-hosts the immuneACCESS table, in-frame sequences only. Its copies lack some clones; in the studies checked, an unresolved V gene accounts for under half of them, and the cause for the rest is not known. This sample lists 100,000 or so clones; 81% were detected once. The leading ten clones occupy under 11% of the sample. The sample was peripheral blood. The source of these receptors is a human donor in a cohort sampled during active COVID-19.

CDR3 region: CASSLGGQRQETQYF. DNA of the CDR3: TGCGCCAGCAGCTTGGGGGGGCAGCGACAAGAGACCCAGTACTTC. The chain links TRBV5-1 to TRBJ2-5; a possible D gene is TRBD1 (6 bases). Germline assignment: CDR1 SGHRS and CDR2 YFSETQ. The CDR3 runs to 15 residues. The V end was cut by 0 bases, the J end by 2 bases, with 11 bases between.

This clone was observed a few times. The genes are TRBV21-1 and TRBJ1-1; the table's D call, TRBD1, was not checked against the DNA. TRBV21-1 is a recognized pseudogene. The CDR3 is 14 residues long. CDR3 sequence reads: CASSKDRGRTEAFF. CDR3 nucleotide sequence: TGTGCCAGCAGCAAAGACAGGGGACGCACTGAAGCTTTCTTT.

The chain employs TRBV4-3 and TRBJ2-1, with D possibly matching TRBD1 (6 bases). The CDR3 consists of 21 residues. CDR1 is LGHNA, CDR2 YSLEER, per germline. Between the trimmed V and J ends, which lost 1 base and 8 bases, there was a span of 33 bases. CDR3 sequence (DNA): TGCGCCAGCAGCCAAGTCAGTCCAGGGGCTGGGGTCGCCGGTCGGGATCATGAGCAGTTCTTC. The encoded protein is CASSQVSPGAGVAGRDHEQFF.

J is TRBJ1-5 and V is TRBV11-1; maybe TRBD1 (6 bases). This CDR3 has 13 residues. Germline values: CDR1 SGHAT, CDR2 FQDESV (reference sequence). The V gene lost 5 bases and the J gene lost 4 bases, with 9 bases spanning the gap. This CDR3 reads CASSPGENQPQHF. The CDR3 DNA reads as TGTGCCAGCAGCCCAGGGGAGAATCAGCCCCAGCATTTT.

V and J are TRBV2 and TRBJ1-1; a possible D gene is TRBD1 (5 bases). This CDR3 is 15 amino acids long. Germline values: CDR1 SNHLY, CDR2 FYNNEI. V lost 5 bases and J lost 0, with 13 bases in between. CDR3 bases: TGTGCCAGCAGTACCCCATGGGGCCTGAACACTGAAGCTTTCTTT. Protein sequence: CASSTPWGLNTEAFF.

The chain combines TRBV3-1 (or the pseudogene TRBV3-2) with TRBJ1-1, with D perhaps TRBD1 (5 bases). This CDR3 has 15 amino acids. V was shortened by 4 bases and J by 0 bases, with 12 bases between the two germline ends. CDR1 and CDR2 (germline): LGHDT, YNNKEL (reference sequence). The CDR3 DNA sequence: TGTGCCAGCAGCCCCCGATCAGGGTTGAACACTGAAGCTTTCTTT. Its protein is CASSPRSGLNTEAFF.

The CDR3 DNA follows: TGCGCCAGCAGCCCGGGGGACAGGAGCTCCTACGAGCAGTACTTC. Residues: CASSPGDRSSYEQYF. The J gene is TRBJ2-7, the V gene TRBV5-1, with 8 bases aligning to TRBD1. Germline V gene data show CDR1 as SGHRS and CDR2 as YFSETQ. The CDR3 has 15 residues. V was pared by 4 bases and J by 0 bases, with 6 bases of the junction left unmatched.

The chain recombines TRBV4-1 with TRBJ1-1; 8 bases are shared with TRBD1. The CDR3 is 16 amino acids. Losses at the gene ends were 3 bases for V and 3 bases for J; bases not matched to a gene: 9. Germline V lookup: CDR1 MGHRA, CDR2 YSYEKL. The CDR3 loop is CASSHSRTGKDTEAFF. The CDR3, as DNA: TGCGCCAGCAGCCACTCTAGGACAGGGAAGGACACTGAAGCTTTCTTT.

This sequence joins TRBV12-5 and TRBJ1-5, with D possibly TRBD1 on 5 matching bases. The CDR3 sequence is 14 residues long. The V gene lost 5 bases and the J gene lost 1 base, with 9 bases spanning the gap. CDR1 is LGHNT, CDR2 FRNRAP, per germline. This CDR3 is CASGPEGSNQPQHF. Written as DNA, the CDR3 is TGTGCTAGTGGTCCGGAGGGGAGCAATCAGCCCCAGCATTTT.

A single count supports this clone. The chain recombines TRBV24-1 with TRBJ2-1, with D possibly being TRBD2 (6 bases). Germline loops: CDR1 KGHDR, CDR2 SFDVKD. CDR3 length: 16 residues. The V and J ends lost 3 bases and 0 bases respectively, with 11 bases between them. The CDR3 region has the DNA TGTGCCACCAGTGATCCCAATAGCGGCTCCTACAATGAGCAGTTCTTC. Its protein is CATSDPNSGSYNEQFF.

CDR3 in amino acids: CASSLSPRPGADEKLFF. In nucleotides, the CDR3 is TGTGCCAGTAGCCTCAGTCCTAGGCCTGGGGCGGATGAAAAACTGTTTTTT. The chain couples TRBV19 to TRBJ1-4; maybe TRBD1 (5 bases). Germline V CDR1 and CDR2: LNHDA, SQIVND (reference sequence). CDR3 size: 17 residues. V shed 6 bases and J shed 6 bases, with 23 bases lying between them.

The rearrangement uses TRBV27 and TRBJ1-2, with D possibly matching TRBD1 (5 bases). V gave up 2 bases and J gave up 4 bases, with 11 bases separating them. Looked up from germline, CDR1 is MNHEY and CDR2 is SMNVEV (reference sequence). This CDR3 region has 14 residues. DNA for the CDR3: TGTGCCAGCAGTTTAAAAGGGGAGGGCTATGGCTACACCTTC. Its protein product is CASSLKGEGYGYTF.

This rearrangement joins TRBV7-2 to TRBJ1-1, with D possibly matching TRBD1 (5 bases). The V end lost 5 bases, the J end lost 0 bases, and 13 bases lay between the germline ends. This CDR3 is 15 amino acids long. The germline CDR1 and CDR2 sequences are SGHTA and FQGNSA. This chain's CDR3 is CASSRAGRLNTEAFF. The CDR3 nucleotides are TGTGCCAGCAGCCGGGCGGGACGGTTGAACACTGAAGCTTTCTTT.

Turning to this clone: A read error may produce the germline difference seen at one junction end. J is TRBJ1-5 and V is TRBV30; D call uncertain. The CDR3 runs to 15 residues. Germline CDR1 is GTSNPN and CDR2 is SVGIG (reference sequence). CDR3 coding DNA: TGTGCCTGGGGTGTCCCGGGATTTAGCAATCAGCCCCAGCATTTT. Amino acid sequence: CAWGVPGFSNQPQHF.

The genes are TRBV6-6 and TRBJ2-2; no definite D call. This CDR3 has 16 residues. Trimming removed 0 bases at V and 0 bases at J, with 8 bases between. From germline, CDR1 is MNHNY and CDR2 SVGAGI (reference sequence). The CDR3 region has the DNA TGTGCCAGCAGTTACTCCTTAGCTTCGAACACCGGGGAGCTGTTTTTT. Protein product: CASSYSLASNTGELFF.

V gene TRBV27 combines with J gene TRBJ2-3; no reliable D call. V lost 3 bases and J 0 bases, leaving 7 bases between the germline ends. The length of the CDR3 is 14 residues. Germline loops: CDR1 MNHEY, CDR2 SMNVEV (reference sequence). CDR3 loop: CASSFEASTDTQYF. CDR3 nucleotides: TGTGCCAGCAGTTTTGAGGCTAGCACAGATACGCAGTATTTT.

The V call is TRBV7-3, the J call TRBJ1-6; tentative D call: TRBD1 (6 bases). CDR3 length: 15 residues. The germline gives CDR1 SGHTA, CDR2 FQGTGA. V lost 1 base and J 7 bases, leaving 11 bases between the germline ends. The CDR3 spells CASSLRAGENSPLHF. The CDR3 region has the DNA TGTGCCAGCAGCTTAAGGGCAGGGGAGAATTCACCCCTCCACTTT.

The chain uses TRBV5-6 and TRBJ2-3; 10 bases fit TRBD2. Germline lookup yields CDR1 SGHDT and CDR2 YYEEEE. After removal of 2 bases from V and 2 bases from J, the junction contained 5 bases not matched to a gene. The CDR3 length is 16 residues. CDR3 coding DNA: TGTGCCAGCAGCTTCCCAGCGGGAGGGCTCACAGATACGCAGTATTTT. The encoded protein is CASSFPAGGLTDTQYF.

In nucleotides, the CDR3 is TGTGCCAGCAGTTCGACCGAGGGGGACGGCTACACCTTC. It encodes CASSSTEGDGYTF. This rearrangement joins TRBV6-5 to TRBJ1-2; a weak D match, TRBD1 (6 bases). V was clipped by 4 bases and J by 8 bases, with 14 bases between them. This CDR3 region has 13 residues. Germline V CDR1 and CDR2: MNHEY, SVGAGI.

V usage is TRBV29-1 and J usage is TRBJ2-7; unclear D gene. V was clipped by 4 bases and J by 3 bases, with 7 bases between them. The CDR3 has 11 residues. The germline CDR1 and CDR2 sequences are SQVTM and ANQGSEA. The CDR3 is CSVVFYYEQYF. Here the CDR3 DNA reads TGCAGCGTTGTTTTTTACTACGAGCAGTACTTC.

The chain is built from TRBV5-1 and TRBJ1-1, with D maybe TRBD1 (5 bases). The germline V gene has CDR1 SGHRS and CDR2 YFSETQ. The CDR3 is 15 amino acids. With 0 bases removed from V and 4 bases from J, the gap between germline ends came to 13 bases. In DNA form, the CDR3 reads TGCGCCAGCAGCTTGGTCGGGGGGTCGGGCACTGAAGCTTTCTTT. This encodes CASSLVGGSGTEAFF.

This clone was observed a few times. The chain has TRBV11-3 and TRBJ2-2; TRBD2 aligns across 8 bases. This CDR3 spans 18 amino acids. CDR1 and CDR2 from the germline V gene are SGHNT and YENEEA. J lost 2 bases, V lost 3 bases, and 11 bases had no gene match. The CDR3 bases are TGTGCCAGCAGCTTGGGAAGCGGGGGCTCTCCTAACACCGGGGAGCTGTTTTTT. It translates to CASSLGSGGSPNTGELFF.

The V gene is TRBV6-4, the J gene TRBJ1-5, with D uncertain. In germline, CDR1 is MRHNA, CDR2 SNTAGT. This CDR3 has 14 residues. The V end was cut by 5 bases, the J end by 3 bases, with 11 bases between. The CDR3 here is CASSTRGYNQPQHF. The CDR3, as DNA: TGTGCCAGCAGTACTCGGGGTTACAATCAGCCCCAGCATTTT.

The chain combines TRBV7-9 with TRBJ1-3; D unclear. V was trimmed by 5 bases and J by 3 bases, leaving 11 bases between them. This CDR3 region has 14 residues. Germline CDR1 and CDR2: SEHNR and FQNEAQ (reference sequence). For the CDR3, the DNA is TGTGCCAGCAGCCTGCGGGAGGGTGGAAACACCATATATTTT. This codes for CASSLREGGNTIYF.

This rearrangement joins TRBV19 to TRBJ2-4; TRBD1 might be the D (7 bases). The ends were cut back, 3 bases at V and 7 bases at J, with 13 bases in the middle. Germline CDR1 LNHDA, CDR2 SQIVND (reference sequence). The CDR3 covers 14 residues. The CDR3 spells CASSIGAGGNIQYF. The CDR3 DNA is TGTGCCAGTAGTATTGGGGCAGGGGGGAACATTCAGTACTTC. The entire variable domain, with the rest obtained from reference TRBV19 and TRBJ2-4, is as follows: DGGITQSPKYLFRKEGQNVTLSCEQNLNHDAMYWYRQDPGQGLRLIYYSQIVNDFQKGDIAEGYSVSREKKESFPLTVTSAQKNPTAFYLCASSIGAGGNIQYFGAGTRLSVL.

The J gene is TRBJ1-1, the V gene TRBV11-1; tentatively, D is TRBD1 (6 bases). The CDR3 length is 14 residues. Looked up from germline, CDR1 is SGHAT and CDR2 is FQDESV (reference sequence). The V end lost 4 bases, the J end lost 3 bases, and 12 bases lay between the germline ends. CDR3 bases: TGTGCCAGCAGCTCCAACAGGGATGACACTGAAGCTTTCTTT. Protein sequence: CASSSNRDDTEAFF.

V gene TRBV28 combines with J gene TRBJ1-2; 9 bases line up with TRBD1. This CDR3 contains 14 residues. J lost 6 bases, V lost 5 bases, and 7 bases had no gene match. Germline V gene lookup returns CDR1 MDHEN and CDR2 SYDVKM. The CDR3, as DNA: TGTGCCAGCAGTCCTCGGGACAGGGAGAATGGCTACACCTTC. Protein product: CASSPRDRENGYTF.

The V call is TRBV12-3 or TRBV12-4, the J call TRBJ2-7; TRBD2 aligns across 7 bases. CDR3 length: 13 residues. Unmatched junction bases numbered 6, after V lost 8 bases and J lost 2 bases. The CDR3 loop is CASCRGGAYEQYF. The CDR3 region has the DNA TGTGCCAGCTGCCGTGGGGGGGCCTACGAGCAGTACTTC.

The gene calls are TRBV30 and TRBJ1-5, with 8 bases that match TRBD1. The CDR3 is 17 amino acids. The V and J ends lost 2 bases and 0 bases, in that order; junction bases with no gene match: 9. Germline-derived CDR1 and CDR2 are GTSNPN and SVGIG (reference sequence). CDR3 coding DNA: TGTGCCTGGAGTCAGGGGGCAGGGGGATTTAGCAATCAGCCCCAGCATTTT. It encodes CAWSQGAGGFSNQPQHF.